The 5 T cell receptor beta chains in this list originate from one sample, sequenced in a study of Ad26.COV2.S vaccination and SARS-CoV-2 variants. This table comes from immunoSEQ multiplex PCR, and its TCRdb copy is limited to in-frame clones, with some not included. The table has about 350,000 clones, more than 75% seen once; the top ten hold 2.5% to 3.5%. The treatment was: 15 to 20 received Ad26.COV2.S at low or high dose, single or two shots; about 5 received placebo; per-sample allocation not given. Collection of samples fell on day 63 after the first vaccine or placebo injection. The source material was peripheral blood, sampled in a trial of Ad26.COV2.S vaccine versus placebo. The receptors shown here come from a person aged 18-60 years who received the Ad26.COV2.S COVID-19 vaccine or a placebo.

This chain links TRBV7-9 with TRBJ2-7, with 8 bases aligning to TRBD1. There are 14 residues in the CDR3. The V gene end was trimmed by 3 bases and the J gene end by 5 bases; junction bases not matched to a gene: 6. Germline V lookup: CDR1 SEHNR, CDR2 FQNEAQ (reference sequence). The CDR3 region is CASSFPDRDHEQYF. The DNA of the CDR3 is TGTGCCAGCAGCTTTCCGGACAGGGACCACGAGCAGTACTTC.

V usage is TRBV28 and J usage is TRBJ2-3, with D maybe TRBD2 (5 bases). This CDR3 contains 16 residues. Germline CDR1 is MDHEN and CDR2 is SYDVKM. Trimming took 3 bases from V and 0 from J, leaving 13 bases between them. The CDR3 DNA is TGTGCCAGCAGTTTCAATAAGCGGAGAAGCACAGATACGCAGTATTTT. This codes for CASSFNKRRSTDTQYF.

The rearrangement uses TRBV10-3 and TRBJ2-6; tentative D call: TRBD2 (6 bases). The CDR3 totals 18 residues. Looked up from germline, CDR1 is ENHRY and CDR2 is SYGVKD. V was clipped by 6 bases and J by 1 base, with 19 bases between them. The CDR3 is CAIRGSGQPPSGANVLTF. DNA for the CDR3: TGTGCCATCAGGGGTAGCGGACAACCCCCTTCTGGGGCCAACGTCCTGACTTTC.

V and J are TRBV14 and TRBJ2-2; 7 nucleotides align to TRBD1. The CDR3 consists of 17 residues. In germline, CDR1 is SGHDN, CDR2 FVKESK. The ends lost 0 bases at V and 2 bases at J; junction bases unmatched: 6. This CDR3 reads CASSQDRGTVNTGELFF. Here the CDR3 DNA reads TGTGCCAGCAGCCAAGATCGTGGGACAGTCAACACCGGGGAGCTGTTTTTT.

The J gene is TRBJ2-7, the V gene TRBV19; D not resolved. V was pared by 3 bases and J by 1 base, with 7 bases between. The CDR3 contains 13 residues. From germline, CDR1 is LNHDA and CDR2 SQIVND (reference sequence). The CDR3 nucleotides are TGTGCCAGTAGTATTTCCAGTTCCTACGAGCAGTACTTC. Its protein is CASSISSSYEQYF.